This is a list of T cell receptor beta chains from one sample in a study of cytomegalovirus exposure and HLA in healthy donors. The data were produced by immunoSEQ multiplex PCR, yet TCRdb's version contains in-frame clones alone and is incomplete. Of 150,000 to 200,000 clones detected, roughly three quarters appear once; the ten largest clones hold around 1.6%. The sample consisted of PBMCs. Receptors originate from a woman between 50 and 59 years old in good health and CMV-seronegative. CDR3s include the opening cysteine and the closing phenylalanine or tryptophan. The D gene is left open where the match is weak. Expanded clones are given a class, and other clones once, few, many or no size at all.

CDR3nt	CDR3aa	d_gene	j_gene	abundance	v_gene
TGTGCCAGCAGCTTAGCCGGGACAGGGGGCTATGGCTACACCTTC	CASSLAGTGGYGYTF	TRBD1	TRBJ1-2	-	TRBV7-9
TGTGCCAGCAGCTTAGAAATCCGGGGGGGAGTAGGATATAATGAGCAGTTCTTC	CASSLEIRGGVGYNEQFF	TRBD2	TRBJ2-1	-	TRBV7-8
TGTGCCAGTATGGGGGGGTTTGGCTACACCTTC	CASMGGFGYTF	-	TRBJ1-2	-	TRBV19
TGTGCCAGCAGCTTAGGGTCTAGTAGCACAGATACGCAGTATTTT	CASSLGSSSTDTQYF	-	TRBJ2-3	-	TRBV7-9
TGCGCCAGCAGCCAAGATCGAAGCGGGATCACCTACGAGCAGTACTTC	CASSQDRSGITYEQYF	TRBD2	TRBJ2-7	-	TRBV4-1
TGTGCCAGCACGGACAGCTACGAGCAGTACTTC	CASTDSYEQYF	-	TRBJ2-7	-	TRBV2
TGTGCCAGCAGCTTAGGACAGGGGGGCCTTACTCGGAGCACAGATACGCAGTATTTT	CASSLGQGGLTRSTDTQYF	TRBD1	TRBJ2-3	-	TRBV7-9
TGTGCCAGCAGCCCTACAGGGTGGGTCGACACTGAAGCTTTCTTT	CASSPTGWVDTEAFF	-	TRBJ1-1	-	TRBV7-3
TGTGCCACCCGATTGACAGGGCTGAACACTGAAGCTTTCTTT	CATRLTGLNTEAFF	TRBD1	TRBJ1-1	few	TRBV2
TGTGCCAGTATACGACAGATAAATAGCAATCAGCCCCAGCATTTT	CASIRQINSNQPQHF	-	TRBJ1-5	-	TRBV19
TGTGCCAGCAGCCCTTCGGGAAGGAAAAGTTTAGGTGAGCAGTTCTTC	CASSPSGRKSLGEQFF	-	TRBJ2-1	-	TRBV7-9
TGTGCCAGCAGTTACACGGGGGGCGCGGCCACCGGGGAGCTGTTTTTT	CASSYTGGAATGELFF	-	TRBJ2-2	once	TRBV6-5
TGTGCCAGCAGCTCCGGGACTAGCGGGAGGGTCCCCTACGAGCAGTACTTC	CASSSGTSGRVPYEQYF	TRBD2	TRBJ2-7	-	TRBV28
TGTGCCAGCAGCCGGACGGGCGGGGATGAAAAACTGTTTTTT	CASSRTGGDEKLFF	-	TRBJ1-4	-	TRBV6-4
TGTGCCAGCAGCTTAGCGAGTGCGGGAGGAGGTTTCGAGCAGTACTTC	CASSLASAGGGFEQYF	TRBD2	TRBJ2-7	once	TRBV7-8
TGTGCCATCAGTCAGACTAGCGGGGGCACAGATACGCAGTATTTT	CAISQTSGGTDTQYF	TRBD2	TRBJ2-3	-	TRBV10-3
TGCGCCAGCAGCTCCTCTACCGGGGGATGGACTGAAGCTTTCTTT	CASSSSTGGWTEAFF	-	TRBJ1-1	few	TRBV5-1
TGTGCCAGTAGTGCAGGGGGGTTGACCGGGGAGCTGTTTTTT	CASSAGGLTGELFF	-	TRBJ2-2	-	TRBV19
TGTGCCAGCAGCCCCCGAGGGACAGGGAAGGGAGATACGCAGTATTTT	CASSPRGTGKGDTQYF	TRBD1	TRBJ2-3	-	TRBV9
TGTGGGGCTGCGTCGGAATCCTACGAGCAGTACTTC	CGAASESYEQYF	-	TRBJ2-7	-	TRBV28
TGTGCCAGCAGCCTTCGGGGGAACACTGAAGCTTTCTTT	CASSLRGNTEAFF	-	TRBJ1-1	-	TRBV27
TGTGCCAGCAGTTTATTTGGGCAGTTTATCTCTGGGGCCAACGTCCTGACTTTC	CASSLFGQFISGANVLTF	-	TRBJ2-6	once	TRBV28
TGTGCCAGCAGCGAGACAGGGCCCCCTGGGGCGAATCAGTTCTTC	CASSETGPPGANQFF	TRBD1	TRBJ2-1	few	TRBV7-9
TGTGCCAGCAGCGCCTTACAGGGCTTGGCCGGGGAGCTGTTTTTT	CASSALQGLAGELFF	-	TRBJ2-2	-	TRBV5-4
TGTGCCAGCAGTGCCGGGACAGGGGGCCACTCCTACGAGCAGTACTTC	CASSAGTGGHSYEQYF	TRBD1	TRBJ2-7	-	TRBV6-1
TGCAGCATCCGCGGGGGGGTAGAGACCCAGTACTTC	CSIRGGVETQYF	TRBD2	TRBJ2-5	-	TRBV29-1
TGTGCCAGCAGTTACAGGGCGAGCAATCAGCCCCAGCATTTT	CASSYRASNQPQHF	-	TRBJ1-5	-	TRBV27
TGTGCCAGCAGATTCGGGGGGCCGGTTGAAAAACTGTTTTTT	CASRFGGPVEKLFF	-	TRBJ1-4	-	TRBV28
TGTGCCAGCAGACTCGGACTAGCGGGGGGTGGGGAGACCCAGTACTTC	CASRLGLAGGGETQYF	TRBD2	TRBJ2-5	-	TRBV7-2
TGTGCCAGCAGCCAACAAACTAGCGCGACCCAGTATTTT	CASSQQTSATQYF	TRBD2	TRBJ2-3	-	TRBV4-2
TGTGCCAGCAGCTTAGTAGCCTGGGGCGTCGCCACTGAAGCTTTCTTT	CASSLVAWGVATEAFF	-	TRBJ1-1	once	TRBV7-2
TGCGCCAGCAGCCCGCTAGCGGGGGGGGGCACCGGGGAGCTGTTTTTT	CASSPLAGGGTGELFF	TRBD2	TRBJ2-2	-	TRBV4-1
TGTGCCAGCTCACCAACTCACAGGGGGCACCAGCCCCAGCATTTT	CASSPTHRGHQPQHF	TRBD1	TRBJ1-5	-	TRBV18
TGTGCCAGCAGCCTTACCCCGGACAGAAACTTAAACTATGGCTACACCTTC	CASSLTPDRNLNYGYTF	-	TRBJ1-2	-	TRBV7-2
TGTGCCAGTAGTATTCGGGGACAGGGGGCGAGGGGCACTGAAGCTTTCTTT	CASSIRGQGARGTEAFF	TRBD1	TRBJ1-1	-	TRBV19
TGTGCCAGCAGCTTCGGCGGGAGCGGTAAGGATACGCAGTATTTT	CASSFGGSGKDTQYF	TRBD2	TRBJ2-3	-	TRBV7-2
TGTGCCAGCAGTGGCGTCTACGAGCAGTACTTC	CASSGVYEQYF	-	TRBJ2-7	few	TRBV6-1
TGTGCCAGCAGCTCGGGAGGGGGGATCCAAGAGACCCAGTACTTC	CASSSGGGIQETQYF	TRBD2	TRBJ2-5	-	TRBV7-3
TGTGCCATCAGTGAGAGGCAGGGCCCTTCCTACGAGCAGTACTTC	CAISERQGPSYEQYF	-	TRBJ2-7	-	TRBV10-3
TGTGCCAGCAGTCCCGCGGGACAGGTCAGCACTGAAGCTTTCTTT	CASSPAGQVSTEAFF	TRBD1	TRBJ1-1	-	TRBV2
TGTGCCAGCAGTGAGAGGGAGGGTCAGCCCCAGCATTTT	CASSEREGQPQHF	-	TRBJ1-5	-	TRBV2
TGTGCCAGCAGTGACCCCGGACAGGGGCAAAACTTC	CASSDPGQGQNF	TRBD1	TRBJ2-7	-	TRBV2
TGTGCCAGCGGAATGGCGAGAGGGTATTCCCACGAGCAGTACTTC	CASGMARGYSHEQYF	-	TRBJ2-7	-	TRBV27
TGTGCCAGCACCATTCCGGGACAGGGGAACTACGAGCAGTACTTC	CASTIPGQGNYEQYF	TRBD1	TRBJ2-7	-	TRBV2
TGTGCCAGCAGCTTAGAAAGAGGGGGCAGGGAGACCCAGTACTTC	CASSLERGGRETQYF	TRBD1	TRBJ2-5	-	TRBV7-8
TGTGCCAGCAGTACGACTAGCGGGTTCTTGGTTGAGCAGTTCTTC	CASSTTSGFLVEQFF	TRBD2	TRBJ2-1	-	TRBV6-1
TGTGCCACCAGCTTCCGGACTAGCGCGTACGAGCAGTACTTC	CATSFRTSAYEQYF	TRBD2	TRBJ2-7	-	TRBV15
TGTGCCAGCAGCTTAGATCCCCCGGGGACAGACACTGAAGCTTTCTTT	CASSLDPPGTDTEAFF	TRBD1	TRBJ1-1	-	TRBV11-2
TGTGCCAGCAGTGAGGGACAGCTACCCTACGAGCAGTACTTC	CASSEGQLPYEQYF	TRBD1	TRBJ2-7	few	TRBV6-1
TGCGCCAGCAGCATGGGAAGATTTAGCGGGGGGGACAATGAGCAGTTCTTC	CASSMGRFSGGDNEQFF	TRBD2	TRBJ2-1	-	TRBV5-1
TGCAGCGTGACCAGAGGGACTGAAGCTTTCTTT	CSVTRGTEAFF	-	TRBJ1-1	-	TRBV29-1
TGTGCCAGCAGAGGGGACAACTACGAGCAGTACTTC	CASRGDNYEQYF	-	TRBJ2-7	few	TRBV6-6
TGCGCCAGCATCGACTCCTCTACAGGGAAGCCCGGGTATGGCTACACCTTC	CASIDSSTGKPGYGYTF	-	TRBJ1-2	-	TRBV10-1
TGCGCCAGCAGCCAAGGGGAGGCCTACGAGCAGTACTTC	CASSQGEAYEQYF	-	TRBJ2-7	-	TRBV4-3